Below, one T cell receptor (beta chain) is given with its context. Its antigen is not identified. Per germline, CDR1 KGHSH and CDR2 LQKENI. The V and J ends lost 2 bases and 2 bases respectively, with 12 bases between them. There are 15 residues in the CDR3. Quantitative 5'-RACE with molecular barcodes produced the TCR beta libraries. In TCRdb, the 5' RACE reads were re-called with MiXCR into one record per CDR3 protein. The sample lists about 140,000 distinct CDR3 sequences; 5.5% to 7.5% were seen once. This sample was included in a study of CD8 T cells in ankylosing spondylitis. The study, taken as a whole, reports: The clones that were linked to disease were reported to be significantly enriched in matched synovial fluid samples from ankylosing spondylitis patients. A TCR beta motif made of eight highly homologous variants seemed typical of ankylosing spondylitis blood. Disease-linked clones bore a CD8+ phenotype, appearing relatively rarely in peripheral blood.

The V call is TRBV18, the J call TRBJ2-5; D perhaps matches TRBD2 (5 bases). Sequences were obtained from blood, either unsorted or a sorted T cell fraction (not recorded which). The clonotype comes from a female donor with ankylosing spondylitis or in good health (not recorded which). DNA of the CDR3: TGTGCCAGCTCACCAAGAATACGGGATCAAGAGACCCAGTACTTC. Its protein product is CASSPRIRDQETQYF.